The 10 T cell receptor beta chains reported below all come from one sample, sequenced in a study of CD8 T cell repertoires and HIV-1 epitope variants. Sequenced by immunoSEQ multiplex PCR; TCRdb stores in-frame clones only, minus some. The sample records some 100,000 clones, more than 65% being singletons. The specimen sequenced was uncultured baseline CD8+ T cells from peripheral blood mononuclear cells (PBMCs). These receptors came from a male donor with HIV.

The chain employs TRBV7-2 and TRBJ2-5, with 8 nucleotides matching TRBD2. V lost 5 bases and J lost 4; bases outside the gene matches: 9. The CDR3 extends over 15 amino acids. The germline V gene has CDR1 SGHTA and CDR2 FQGNSA. CDR3 coding DNA: TGTGCCAGCAGCCAACAACTAGCGGAGAGAGAGACCCAGTACTTC. This codes for CASSQQLAERETQYF.

This chain joins TRBV5-4 and TRBJ2-3; D gene ambiguous. The germline V and J ends were trimmed by 4 bases and 2 bases, with 11 bases remaining between them. CDR3 size: 14 residues. CDR1 and CDR2 from the germline V gene are SGHNT and YYREEE (reference sequence). This CDR3 is CASSMTRHTDTQYF. The CDR3 bases are TGTGCCAGCAGCATGACCCGCCACACAGATACGCAGTATTTT.

The chain is built from TRBV5-1 and TRBJ2-1, with a weak D call TRBD1 (5 bases). Deletions cut 1 base from V and 9 bases from J, with 14 bases between. Per germline, CDR1 SGHRS and CDR2 YFSETQ. The CDR3 has 14 residues. This chain's CDR3 is CASSLRQYTGEQFF. The CDR3 DNA follows: TGCGCCAGCAGCTTGAGACAGTATACTGGTGAGCAGTTCTTC.

The chain links TRBV5-6 to TRBJ2-7; 9 nucleotides match TRBD1. V lost 5 bases to trimming and J lost 4 bases; unmatched junction nucleotides: 7. This CDR3 has 14 residues. From germline, CDR1 is SGHDT and CDR2 YYEEEE. The DNA for the CDR3 is TGTGCCAGCAGTCCGGGACAGGGTATTTACGAGCAGTACTTC. This translates into CASSPGQGIYEQYF.

The chain is built from TRBV18 and TRBJ2-3; D not certain. Trimming shortened V by 4 bases and J by 5 bases, and 19 bases separated the two germline ends. The CDR3 consists of 16 residues. Germline CDR1 KGHSH, CDR2 LQKENI. The CDR3 DNA is TGTGCCAGCTCACAGGAATCAGCTGGGTGGGGAGATACGCAGTATTTT. The encoded protein is CASSQESAGWGDTQYF.

This chain links TRBV28 with TRBJ2-6; D unresolved. The CDR3 consists of 16 residues. The ends were cut back, 4 bases at V and 0 bases at J, with 10 bases in the middle. Per the germline V gene, CDR1 is MDHEN and CDR2 is SYDVKM. This chain's CDR3 is CASSSYRYSGANVLTF. The CDR3 coding sequence is TGTGCCAGCAGTTCCTACAGATACTCTGGGGCCAACGTCCTGACTTTC.

J is TRBJ1-1 and V is TRBV7-9; TRBD1 aligns across 7 bases. J lost 1 base, V lost 5 bases, and 7 bases had no gene match. The CDR3 sequence is 15 residues long. From germline, CDR1 is SEHNR and CDR2 FQNEAQ (reference sequence). CDR3 sequence reads: CASSHGTDTNTEAFF. CDR3 DNA: TGTGCCAGCAGCCACGGGACAGACACGAACACTGAAGCTTTCTTT.

This rearrangement joins TRBV5-1 to TRBJ2-5, with 9 bases that match TRBD2. After removal of 3 bases from V and 1 base from J, the junction contained 1 base not matched to a gene. CDR3 size: 14 residues. Germline assignment: CDR1 SGHRS and CDR2 YFSETQ. The CDR3 nucleotides are TGCGCCAGCAGCTCGGGACTAGCCCAAGAGACCCAGTACTTC. Translated: CASSSGLAQETQYF. The complete variable domain, with remaining parts taken from reference TRBV5-1 and TRBJ2-5, reads KAGVTQTPRYLIKTRGQQVTLSCSPISGHRSVSWYQQTPGQGLQFLFEYFSETQRNKGNFPGRFSGRQFSNSRSEMNVSTLELGDSALYLCASSSGLAQETQYFGPGTRLLVL.

V usage is TRBV7-8 and J usage is TRBJ2-7, with D hard to call. With 1 base removed from V and 0 bases from J, the gap between germline ends came to 7 bases. The CDR3 covers 14 residues. CDR1 SGHVS and CDR2 FQNEAQ come from the germline V gene. The CDR3 nucleotides read TGTGCCAGCAGCTTAGGCAGGAACTCCTACGAGCAGTACTTC. Residues: CASSLGRNSYEQYF. Combining the CDR3 with reference TRBV7-8 and TRBJ2-7 gives the whole variable domain GAGVSQSPRYKVAKRGQDVALRCDPISGHVSLFWYQQALGQGPEFLTYFQNEAQLDKSGLPSDRFFAERPEGSVSTLKIQRTQQEDSAVYLCASSLGRNSYEQYFGPGTRLTVT.

The rearrangement uses TRBV19 and TRBJ2-1; 12 positions agree with TRBD1. J was trimmed by 10 bases and V by 8 bases; bases with no gene match: 6. CDR1 and CDR2 (germline): LNHDA, SQIVND (reference sequence). The CDR3 length is 13 residues. Written as DNA, the CDR3 is TGTGCCAGTCGACTAGGGACAGGGGGCGAGCAGTTCTTC. This translates into CASRLGTGGEQFF. Using reference TRBV19 and TRBJ2-1 for the parts outside the CDR3, the full variable domain is DGGITQSPKYLFRKEGQNVTLSCEQNLNHDAMYWYRQDPGQGLRLIYYSQIVNDFQKGDIAEGYSVSREKKESFPLTVTSAQKNPTAFYLCASRLGTGGEQFFGPGTRLTVL.